A single sample is the source of the 18 T cell receptor beta chains below, sequenced in a study of PD-1 blockade in classical Hodgkin lymphoma. Time point specified: cycle 4 day 1 (C4D1), after less than 7 weeks of nivolumab. Relapse was seen in all patients after autologous stem cell transplantation, and brentuximab vedotin exposure was variable. Repertoires were generated with immunoSEQ multiplex PCR, while TCRdb's copy carries only in-frame clones and drops some. The top ten clones hold around 14% of a sample with roughly 50,000 clones, 90% of them seen once. The material was peripheral blood mononuclear cells (PBMCs), obtained before the fourth cycle of nivolumab. These receptor sequences come from a human donor with classical Hodgkin lymphoma.

CDR3 nucleotide sequence: TGCGCCAGCAGCCAAGTGACCAGCACCTACGAGCAGTACTTC. This sequence encodes CASSQVTSTYEQYF. The genes are TRBV4-1 and TRBJ2-7; no firm D call. In germline, CDR1 is MGHRA, CDR2 YSYEKL. The CDR3 is made up of 14 amino acids. Trimming removed 1 base at V and 2 bases at J, with 9 bases between.

This chain uses TRBV11-3 with TRBJ2-7; TRBD2 aligns across 7 bases. The trim removed 5 bases at V and 2 bases at J, leaving 3 bases unmatched. The CDR3 totals 13 residues. CDR1 and CDR2 from the germline V gene are SGHNT and YENEEA. This CDR3 reads CASSPGTTYEQYF. CDR3 DNA: TGTGCCAGCAGCCCGGGGACTACCTACGAGCAGTACTTC.

This chain uses TRBV5-4 with TRBJ2-5; no clear D gene. CDR1 SGHNT and CDR2 YYREEE come from the germline V gene (reference sequence). This CDR3 spans 16 amino acids. V was clipped by 2 bases and J by 2 bases, with 16 bases between them. Here the CDR3 DNA reads TGTGCCAGCAGCTTACCCGCGGCCCCTGAACAAGAGACCCAGTACTTC. Translated, it gives CASSLPAAPEQETQYF.

The count of this clone is one. The CDR3 here is CASSILGASNEKLFF. Written as DNA, the CDR3 is TGTGCCAGTAGTATTTTGGGGGCATCTAATGAAAAACTGTTTTTT. The J gene is TRBJ1-4, the V gene TRBV19; TRBD1 might be the D (6 bases). CDR1 LNHDA and CDR2 SQIVND come from the germline V gene (reference sequence). The CDR3 extends over 15 amino acids. V was pared by 3 bases and J by 3 bases, with 11 bases between.

This clone is medium-sized in the sample. This chain joins TRBV30 and TRBJ1-1; D is unclear. Germline lookup yields CDR1 GTSNPN and CDR2 SVGIG (reference sequence). V lost 0 bases and J 8 bases, leaving 7 bases between the germline ends. This CDR3 comprises 11 residues. The CDR3 here is CAWSVVYEAFF. Here the CDR3 DNA reads TGTGCCTGGAGTGTGGTCTACGAAGCTTTCTTT.

In this sample, this clone turned up a few times. The J gene is TRBJ1-2, the V gene TRBV19; possibly TRBD1 for D (5 bases). This CDR3 comprises 13 residues. The germline V and J ends were trimmed by 8 bases and 4 bases, with 14 bases remaining between them. Looked up from germline, CDR1 is LNHDA and CDR2 is SQIVND (reference sequence). The CDR3 nucleotides are TGTGCCAGTCTTGGGGGACCTGTCTATGGCTACACCTTC. It encodes CASLGGPVYGYTF.

The chain is built from TRBV28 and TRBJ1-2; D not resolved. From germline, CDR1 is MDHEN and CDR2 SYDVKM. Trimming removed 6 bases at V and 8 bases at J, with 13 bases between. The CDR3 sequence is 12 residues long. CDR3 sequence: CASRGPSLGYTF. DNA of the CDR3: TGTGCCAGCAGGGGCCCGAGTCTAGGCTACACCTTC.

The chain couples TRBV7-3 to TRBJ2-5; the match to TRBD1 covers 7 bases. The CDR3 runs 15 residues. Trimming at V came to 5 bases and at J to 2 bases, leaving 8 bases not matched to a gene. Germline values: CDR1 SGHTA, CDR2 FQGTGA. The DNA for the CDR3 is TGTGCCAGCAGCCCCACACCGGGACAGCAAGAGACCCAGTACTTC. It translates to CASSPTPGQQETQYF.

J is TRBJ2-7 and V is TRBV29-1; tentative D call: TRBD2 (5 bases). Germline-derived CDR1 and CDR2 are SQVTM and ANQGSEA. CDR3 size: 14 residues. The V gene lost 5 bases and the J gene lost 3 bases, with 17 bases spanning the gap. The CDR3 DNA sequence: TGCAGCGTTCTGGGCGGGTCATATGGCTACGAGCAGTACTTC. Its protein is CSVLGGSYGYEQYF.

The V gene is TRBV7-2, the J gene TRBJ1-5; D is ambiguous. CDR1 is SGHTA, CDR2 FQGNSA, per germline. This CDR3 comprises 17 residues. V shed 2 bases and J shed 0 bases, with 14 bases lying between them. The CDR3 region is CASSLSISRNSNQPQHF. The CDR3 DNA reads as TGTGCCAGCAGCTTAAGTATATCGAGAAATAGCAATCAGCCCCAGCATTTT. The full variable domain, rest sourced from reference TRBV7-2 and TRBJ1-5, is GAGVSQSPSNKVTEKGKDVELRCDPISGHTALYWYRQSLGQGLEFLIYFQGNSAPDKSGLPSDRFSAERTGGSVSTLTIQRTQQEDSAVYLCASSLSISRNSNQPQHFGDGTRLSIL.

This chain uses TRBV7-3 with TRBJ2-2; no clear D gene. The V end was cut by 5 bases, the J end by 7 bases, with 20 bases between. The CDR3 is made up of 16 amino acids. The germline gives CDR1 SGHTA, CDR2 FQGTGA. This CDR3 reads CASSLRSSGRGGELFF. The DNA for the CDR3 is TGTGCCAGCAGCCTACGATCTAGTGGTAGAGGCGGGGAGCTGTTTTTT.

This chain connects TRBV6-5 to TRBJ1-1; 7 bases line up with TRBD1. Germline CDR1 is MNHEY and CDR2 is SVGAGI. V lost 6 bases to trimming and J lost 3 bases; unmatched junction nucleotides: 7. The CDR3 extends over 14 amino acids. The chain's CDR3 is CASRAPGQHTEAFF. CDR3 in DNA: TGTGCCAGCAGGGCTCCGGGACAGCACACTGAAGCTTTCTTT.

The chain combines TRBV18 with TRBJ1-1, with TRBD1 as a possible D gene (5 bases). V gave up 4 bases and J gave up 7 bases, with 22 bases separating them. The CDR3 runs 16 residues. Germline CDR1 reads KGHSH; CDR2 reads LQKENI. In DNA, the CDR3 is TGTGCCAGCTCACTTTTGGCCTTGGCAGGGACGCTTGAAGCTTTCTTT. This sequence encodes CASSLLALAGTLEAFF.

V is TRBV30 and J is TRBJ2-7; 9 nucleotides line up with TRBD1. CDR3 length: 14 residues. V shed 0 bases, J shed 2 bases, and the junction held 2 bases outside the gene matches. CDR1 is GTSNPN, CDR2 SVGIG, per germline (reference sequence). Here the CDR3 DNA reads TGTGCCTGGAGTGTGGGACAGGGCCCCTACGAGCAGTACTTC. The encoded protein is CAWSVGQGPYEQYF.

The chain has TRBV2 and TRBJ1-1, with D maybe TRBD1 (5 bases). CDR1 and CDR2 (germline): SNHLY, FYNNEI. This CDR3 has 13 amino acids. With 6 bases removed from V and 5 bases from J, the gap between germline ends came to 13 bases. CDR3 amino acids: CASRADRGTEAFF. The CDR3 DNA reads TGTGCCAGCAGGGCCGACAGAGGGACTGAAGCTTTCTTT.

This chain links TRBV7-2 with TRBJ2-4; D gene ambiguous. This CDR3 contains 13 residues. CDR1 is SGHTA, CDR2 FQGNSA, per germline. Trimming stripped 6 bases from V and 2 bases from J, with 8 bases between. Here the CDR3 reads CASSFRTKNIQYF. For the CDR3, the DNA is TGTGCCAGCAGTTTTAGGACCAAAAACATTCAGTACTTC.

This sequence joins TRBV27 and TRBJ1-2; D not certain. Germline-derived CDR1 and CDR2 are MNHEY and SMNVEV (reference sequence). With 6 bases removed from V and 5 bases from J, the gap between germline ends came to 22 bases. The CDR3 is 16 residues long. DNA for the CDR3: TGTGCCAGCAGCCCAGCAAGGACCAACGTCGGGTATGGCTACACCTTC. This gives the protein CASSPARTNVGYGYTF.

The rearrangement links TRBV18 to TRBJ1-4, with D perhaps TRBD1 (6 bases). The germline V gene has CDR1 KGHSH and CDR2 LQKENI. This CDR3 comprises 16 residues. Trimming took 4 bases from V and 6 from J, leaving 18 bases between them. CDR3 protein: CASSRENRAWDEKLFF. DNA for the CDR3: TGTGCCAGCTCACGCGAAAACAGGGCTTGGGATGAAAAACTGTTTTTT. Together with reference TRBV18 and TRBJ1-4, the CDR3 gives the full variable domain: NAGVMQNPRHLVRRRGQEARLRCSPMKGHSHVYWYRQLPEEGLKFMVYLQKENIIDESGMPKERFSAEFPKEGPSILRIQQVVRGDSAAYFCASSRENRAWDEKLFFGSGTQLSVL.